The 22 T cell receptor beta chains in this list originate from one sample, sequenced in a study of T cell responses to AZD1222 COVID-19 vaccine. The table came from immunoSEQ multiplex PCR; TCRdb's copy has only in-frame clones and leaves some out. The sample shows just over 90,000 clones, 80% to 90% of them seen only once. The sample here was peripheral blood, taken 28 days after the second AZD1222 dose. The receptor set was obtained from an adult who received the AZD1222 COVID-19 vaccine.

The rearrangement links TRBV5-6 to TRBJ1-1; D is perhaps TRBD1 (5 bases). The germline CDR1 and CDR2 sequences are SGHDT and YYEEEE. Between the trimmed V and J ends, which lost 4 bases and 4 bases, there was a span of 23 bases. The length of the CDR3 is 17 residues. The CDR3 coding sequence is TGTGCCAGCAGCCCCCCCATCCGGGCGGGAAGGGGCACTGAAGCTTTCTTT. It translates to CASSPPIRAGRGTEAFF.

The chain has TRBV6-5 and TRBJ2-3, with unresolved D. V lost 2 bases and J 0 bases, leaving 9 bases between the germline ends. In germline, CDR1 is MNHEY, CDR2 SVGAGI. The CDR3 is made up of 15 amino acids. CDR3 in DNA: TGTGCCAGCAGTTACGGATACCGGAGCACAGATACGCAGTATTTT. The encoded protein is CASSYGYRSTDTQYF.

The J gene is TRBJ1-2, the V gene TRBV27, with D unclear. Per germline, CDR1 MNHEY and CDR2 SMNVEV (reference sequence). Trimming took off 5 bases at V and 2 bases at J, with 12 bases between the two ends. The CDR3 totals 14 residues. In DNA, the CDR3 is TGTGCCAGCAGTCCCGGGCAGAAAAACTATGGCTACACCTTC. Translation: CASSPGQKNYGYTF.

This clone was detected only a few times. V usage is TRBV18 and J usage is TRBJ2-1; D might be TRBD2 (6 bases). The CDR3 consists of 15 residues. The V end lost 6 bases, the J end lost 0 bases, and 12 bases lay between the germline ends. The germline CDR1 and CDR2 sequences are KGHSH and LQKENI. The CDR3 spells CASSYLASSYNEQFF. CDR3 coding DNA: TGTGCCAGCTCTTACCTAGCGAGCTCCTACAATGAGCAGTTCTTC.

The J gene is TRBJ1-1, the V gene TRBV6-6; D may be TRBD1 (5 bases). V was shortened by 10 bases and J by 6 bases, with 12 bases between the two germline ends. The CDR3 covers 11 residues. Germline V CDR1 and CDR2: MNHNY, SVGAGI (reference sequence). In DNA, the CDR3 is TGTGCCACTATGATAGGGGCTGAAGCTTTCTTT. Residues: CATMIGAEAFF.

The chain employs TRBV9 and TRBJ1-2, with 8 positions matching TRBD1. The germline gives CDR1 SGDLS, CDR2 YYNGEE. CDR3 length: 15 amino acids. V dropped 0 bases and J dropped 4; count of bases not matched to a gene: 5. CDR3 in amino acids: CASSVGTGGGYGYTF. CDR3 DNA sequence: TGTGCCAGCAGCGTAGGTACAGGGGGAGGCTATGGCTACACCTTC.

The chain couples TRBV3-1 (or the pseudogene TRBV3-2) to TRBJ2-7; TRBD2 matches 12 bases. V was pared by 7 bases and J by 1 base, with 5 bases of the junction left unmatched. The CDR3 runs 15 residues. Germline V gene data show CDR1 as LGHDT and CDR2 as YNNKEL (reference sequence). CDR3 bases: TGTGCCAGCACCTCGACTAGCGGGGGATCCTACGAGCAGTACTTC. Encoded protein: CASTSTSGGSYEQYF.

V is TRBV12-5 and J is TRBJ1-6; D possibly corresponds to TRBD1 (5 bases). The CDR3 length is 16 residues. CDR1 is LGHNT and CDR2 is FRNRAP in the germline V gene. CDR3 region: CASLGAPLTYNSPLHF. CDR3 nucleotide sequence: TGTGCGAGTCTAGGGGCTCCCTTAACCTATAATTCACCCCTCCACTTT.

This chain joins TRBV30 and TRBJ2-7; 7 bases fit TRBD1. Germline-derived CDR1 and CDR2 are GTSNPN and SVGIG (reference sequence). V trimming: 0 bases; J trimming: 1 base; junction bases outside the gene matches: 0. CDR3 length: 13 amino acids. CDR3 nucleotide sequence: TGTGCCTGGAGTGTACAGGGGTCCTACGAGCAGTACTTC. This translates into CAWSVQGSYEQYF. Supplemented by reference TRBV30 and TRBJ2-7, the full variable domain reads SQTIHQWPATLVQPVGSPLSLECTVEGTSNPNLYWYRQAAGRGLQLLFYSVGIGQISSEVPQNLSASRPQDRQFILSSKKLLLSDSGFYLCAWSVQGSYEQYFGPGTRLTVT.

The J gene is TRBJ1-2, the V gene TRBV5-1; TRBD1 aligns across 8 bases. Germline loops: CDR1 SGHRS, CDR2 YFSETQ. The CDR3 is 15 residues long. V gave up 4 bases and J gave up 7 bases; unmatched junction bases: 12. CDR3 amino acids: CASSANRDRISGYTF. The CDR3, as DNA: TGCGCCAGCAGCGCCAACCGGGACAGGATTAGTGGCTACACCTTC.

The rearrangement joins TRBV30 to TRBJ1-2; TRBD1 might be the D (6 bases). Germline V gene data show CDR1 as GTSNPN and CDR2 as SVGIG (reference sequence). This CDR3 comprises 13 residues. V was clipped by 0 bases and J by 4 bases, with 9 bases between them. The DNA for the CDR3 is TGTGCCTGGAGTGTACAGGGACCCTATGGCTACACCTTC. Its translation is CAWSVQGPYGYTF.

The rearrangement links TRBV11-2 to TRBJ2-7; 7 bases are shared with TRBD1. Germline CDR1 and CDR2: SGHAT and FQNNGV. There are 15 residues in the CDR3. V dropped 5 bases and J dropped 4; count of bases not matched to a gene: 11. CDR3 residues: CASSKTGQSAYEQYF. As DNA, the CDR3 is TGTGCCAGCAGCAAAACGGGACAGTCAGCTTACGAGCAGTACTTC.

This chain uses TRBV5-6 with TRBJ2-7; 8 nucleotides agree with TRBD1. The CDR3 loop spans 14 amino acids. Germline V gene data show CDR1 as SGHDT and CDR2 as YYEEEE. The ends lost 6 bases at V and 6 bases at J; junction bases unmatched: 11. CDR3 region: CASTLAGGEGEQYF. The CDR3 coding sequence is TGTGCCAGCACCCTCGCAGGGGGCGAGGGCGAGCAGTACTTC.

This CDR3 is CASSLGPSRGDTEAFF. In DNA form, the CDR3 reads TGTGCCAGCAGCTTAGGTCCCTCCAGGGGGGACACTGAAGCTTTCTTT. V gene TRBV11-2 combines with J gene TRBJ1-1; 7 nucleotides agree with TRBD1. This CDR3 has 16 amino acids. Germline values: CDR1 SGHAT, CDR2 FQNNGV. V was clipped by 1 base and J by 3 bases; unmatched bases: 8.

The chain carries TRBV4-3 and TRBJ1-2; 8 bases are a match to TRBD1. Germline loops: CDR1 LGHNA, CDR2 YSLEER. With V trimmed by 3 bases and J by 5 bases, 14 bases remained unmatched. The CDR3 sequence is 17 residues long. In nucleotides, the CDR3 is TGCGCCAGCAGCCACGGAAGAGGGACAGGCAGGTTTTATGGCTACACCTTC. Translation gives CASSHGRGTGRFYGYTF.

This sequence joins TRBV28 and TRBJ2-7; D may be TRBD2 (5 bases). The germline gives CDR1 MDHEN, CDR2 SYDVKM. This CDR3 has 14 residues. Trimming shortened V by 3 bases and J by 3 bases, and 12 bases separated the two germline ends. CDR3 protein: CASSLHGEHYEQYF. As DNA, the CDR3 is TGTGCCAGCAGTTTGCATGGGGAGCACTACGAGCAGTACTTC.

The rearrangement joins TRBV14 to TRBJ1-2; 7 bases fit TRBD1. CDR3 size: 20 residues. Germline V gene lookup returns CDR1 SGHDN and CDR2 FVKESK. V gave up 1 base and J gave up 5 bases; unmatched junction bases: 22. CDR3 residues: CASSQVGPRQGGLRRYGYTF. As DNA, the CDR3 is TGTGCCAGCAGCCAAGTTGGCCCCCGACAGGGAGGATTACGGAGATATGGCTACACCTTC. Full variable domain (outside the CDR3, taken from reference TRBV14 and TRBJ1-2): EAGVTQFPSHSVIEKGQTVTLRCDPISGHDNLYWYRRVMGKEIKFLLHFVKESKQDESGMPNNRFLAERTGGTYSTLKVQPAELEDSGVYFCASSQVGPRQGGLRRYGYTFGSGTRLTVV.

This chain links TRBV19 with TRBJ1-1, with D possibly being TRBD1 (5 bases). Trimming pared 9 bases from V and 1 base from J, leaving 9 bases between. Per the germline V gene, CDR1 is LNHDA and CDR2 is SQIVND (reference sequence). The CDR3 is made up of 12 amino acids. Here the CDR3 reads CASLTGNTEAFF. DNA for the CDR3: TGTGCCAGCCTTACAGGGAACACTGAAGCTTTCTTT.

The genes are TRBV19 and TRBJ1-1; D not resolved. The V end was cut by 1 base, the J end by 1 base, with 4 bases between. CDR1 LNHDA and CDR2 SQIVND come from the germline V gene (reference sequence). The CDR3 extends over 13 amino acids. The CDR3 here is CASSIGPNTEAFF. The CDR3 bases are TGTGCCAGTAGTATAGGGCCGAACACTGAAGCTTTCTTT.

This chain uses TRBV9 with TRBJ1-1; D remains ambiguous. CDR3 length: 13 amino acids. Germline CDR1 is SGDLS and CDR2 is YYNGEE. V dropped 0 bases and J dropped 6 bases, with 9 bases sitting between them. In DNA form, the CDR3 reads TGTGCCAGCAGCGTAGCCGCCGGTGCTGAAGCTTTCTTT. Its protein is CASSVAAGAEAFF.

The chain recombines TRBV7-9 with TRBJ1-2; TRBD1 agrees at 7 bases. Looked up from germline, CDR1 is SEHNR and CDR2 is FQNEAQ (reference sequence). This CDR3 is 13 amino acids long. Trimming removed 4 bases from V and 9 bases from J; junction bases left unmatched: 8. CDR3 loop: CASSSPTGASYTF. The CDR3 nucleotides read TGTGCCAGCAGCTCACCCACAGGGGCCAGCTACACCTTC. Based on the CDR3 plus reference TRBV7-9 and TRBJ1-2, the full variable domain is DTGVSQNPRHKITKRGQNVTFRCDPISEHNRLYWYRQTLGQGPEFLTYFQNEAQLEKSRLLSDRFSAERPKGSFSTLEIQRTEQGDSAMYLCASSSPTGASYTFGSGTRLTVV.

The rearrangement uses TRBV3-1 (or the pseudogene TRBV3-2) and TRBJ2-7, with a possible D match to TRBD2 (6 bases). CDR1 and CDR2 from the germline V gene are LGHDT and YNNKEL (reference sequence). There are 12 residues in the CDR3. V dropped 5 bases and J dropped 6 bases, with 11 bases sitting between them. DNA for the CDR3: TGTGCCAGCAGCGCTCAGGGAGGCGAGCAGTACTTC. This translates into CASSAQGGEQYF.